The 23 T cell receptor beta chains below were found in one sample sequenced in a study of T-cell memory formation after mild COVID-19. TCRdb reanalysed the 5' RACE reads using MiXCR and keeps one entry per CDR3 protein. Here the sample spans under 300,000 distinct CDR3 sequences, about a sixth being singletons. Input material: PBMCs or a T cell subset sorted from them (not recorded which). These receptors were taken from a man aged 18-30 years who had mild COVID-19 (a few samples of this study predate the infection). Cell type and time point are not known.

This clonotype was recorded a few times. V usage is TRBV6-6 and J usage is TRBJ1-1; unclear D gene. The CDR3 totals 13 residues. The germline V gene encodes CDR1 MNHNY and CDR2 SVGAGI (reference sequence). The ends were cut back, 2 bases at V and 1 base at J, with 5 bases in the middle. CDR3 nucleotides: TGTGCCAGCAGTTACCCCGGGAACACTGAAGCTTTCTTT. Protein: CASSYPGNTEAFF.

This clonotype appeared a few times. CDR3 bases: TGTGCCAGCAGCACAATCCGGACAGCGGGGGACTCACGTAACTATGGCTACACCTTC. Its translation is CASSTIRTAGDSRNYGYTF. The chain uses TRBV11-2 and TRBJ1-2, with D possibly TRBD1 on 6 matching bases. This CDR3 contains 19 residues. V was cut by 5 bases and J by 1 base, with 26 bases left in between. Germline CDR1 SGHAT, CDR2 FQNNGV. Filled out from reference TRBV11-2 and TRBJ1-2, the complete variable domain reads EAGVAQSPRYKIIEKRQSVAFWCNPISGHATLYWYQQILGQGPKLLIQFQNNGVVDDSQLPKDRFSAERLKGVDSTLKIQPAKLEDSAVYLCASSTIRTAGDSRNYGYTFGSGTRLTVV.

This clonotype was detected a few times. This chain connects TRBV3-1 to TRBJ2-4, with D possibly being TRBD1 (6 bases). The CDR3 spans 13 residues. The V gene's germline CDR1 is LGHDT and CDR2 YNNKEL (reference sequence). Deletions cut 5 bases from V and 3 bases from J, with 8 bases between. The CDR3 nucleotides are TGTGCCAGCAGCGGACAGAACAAAAACATTCAGTACTTC. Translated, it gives CASSGQNKNIQYF.

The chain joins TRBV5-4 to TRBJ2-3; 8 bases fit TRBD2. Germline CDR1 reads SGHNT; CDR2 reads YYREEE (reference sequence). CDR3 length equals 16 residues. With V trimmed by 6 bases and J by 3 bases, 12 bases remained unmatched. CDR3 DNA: TGTGCCAGCACCCACGGGGGGGTAGCGGGGACAGATACGCAGTATTTT. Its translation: CASTHGGVAGTDTQYF.

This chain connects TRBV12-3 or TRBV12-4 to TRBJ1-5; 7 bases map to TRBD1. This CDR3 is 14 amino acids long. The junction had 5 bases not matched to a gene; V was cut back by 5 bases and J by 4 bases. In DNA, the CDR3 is TGTGCCAGCAGTAGGGGACAGAGAAATCAGCCCCAGCATTTT. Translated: CASSRGQRNQPQHF.

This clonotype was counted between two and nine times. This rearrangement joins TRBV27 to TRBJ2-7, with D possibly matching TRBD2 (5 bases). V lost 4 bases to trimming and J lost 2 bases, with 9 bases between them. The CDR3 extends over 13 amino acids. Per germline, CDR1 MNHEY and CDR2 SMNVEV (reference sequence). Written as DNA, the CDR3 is TGTGCCAGCAGTTATATCGGGGCCTACGAGCAGTACGTC. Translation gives CASSYIGAYEQYV.

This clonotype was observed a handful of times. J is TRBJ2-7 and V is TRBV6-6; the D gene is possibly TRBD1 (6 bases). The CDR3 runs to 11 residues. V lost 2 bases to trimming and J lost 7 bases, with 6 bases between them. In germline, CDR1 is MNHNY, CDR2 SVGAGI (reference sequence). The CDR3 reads CASSYGTEQYV. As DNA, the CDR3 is TGTGCCAGCAGTTACGGGACAGAGCAGTACGTC.

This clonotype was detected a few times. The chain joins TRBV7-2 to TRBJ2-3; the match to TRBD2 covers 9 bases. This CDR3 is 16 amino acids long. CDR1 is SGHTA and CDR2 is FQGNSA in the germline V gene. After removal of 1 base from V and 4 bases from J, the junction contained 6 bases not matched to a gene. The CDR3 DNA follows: TGTGCCAGCAGCTTAGTGCGGGGGGGCGGCGCAGATACGCAGTATTTT. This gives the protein CASSLVRGGGADTQYF.

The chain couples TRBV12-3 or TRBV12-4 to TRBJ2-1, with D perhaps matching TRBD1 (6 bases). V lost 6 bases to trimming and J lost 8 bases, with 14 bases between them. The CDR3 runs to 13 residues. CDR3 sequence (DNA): TGTGCCAGCAGACATACAGGGTACGATGAGCAGTTCTTC. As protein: CASRHTGYDEQFF.

The CDR3, as DNA: TGTGCCAGCAGTTTGGCACCTGGGACAGGGAATGGCTACACCTTC. It translates to CASSLAPGTGNGYTF. This chain joins TRBV6-5 and TRBJ1-2; TRBD1 agrees at 9 bases. The CDR3 has 15 amino acids. Trimming at V came to 4 bases and at J to 6 bases, leaving 9 bases not matched to a gene. Germline lookup yields CDR1 MNHEY and CDR2 SVGAGI.

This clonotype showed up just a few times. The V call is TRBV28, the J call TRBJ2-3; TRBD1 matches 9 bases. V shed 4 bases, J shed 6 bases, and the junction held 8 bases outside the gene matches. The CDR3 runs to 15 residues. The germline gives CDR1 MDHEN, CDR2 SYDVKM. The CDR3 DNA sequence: TGTGCCAGCAGTTCCCTCCGGGACAGGGCCGATACGCAGTATTTT. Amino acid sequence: CASSSLRDRADTQYF.

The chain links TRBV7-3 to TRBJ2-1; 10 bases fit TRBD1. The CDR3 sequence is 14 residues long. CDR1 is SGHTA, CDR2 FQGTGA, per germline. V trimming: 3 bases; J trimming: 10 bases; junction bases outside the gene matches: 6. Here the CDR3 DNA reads TGTGCCAGCAGCTTCACCCGGGACAGGGGCGAGCAGTTCTTC. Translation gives CASSFTRDRGEQFF.

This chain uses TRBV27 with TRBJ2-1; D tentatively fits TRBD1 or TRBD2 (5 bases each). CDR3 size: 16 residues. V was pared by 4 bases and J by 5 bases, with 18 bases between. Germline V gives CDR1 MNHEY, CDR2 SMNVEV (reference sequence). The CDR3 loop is CASSSILRGAHNEQFF. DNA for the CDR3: TGTGCCAGCAGTTCAATCTTGAGGGGAGCTCACAATGAGCAGTTCTTC.

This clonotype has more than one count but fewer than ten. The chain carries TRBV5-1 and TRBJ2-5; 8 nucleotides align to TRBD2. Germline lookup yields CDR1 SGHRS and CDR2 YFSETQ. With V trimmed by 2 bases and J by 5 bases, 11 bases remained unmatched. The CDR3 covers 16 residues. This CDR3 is CASSLRPGLGLETQYF. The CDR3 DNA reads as TGCGCCAGCAGCTTAAGACCGGGACTAGGTTTGGAGACCCAGTACTTC.

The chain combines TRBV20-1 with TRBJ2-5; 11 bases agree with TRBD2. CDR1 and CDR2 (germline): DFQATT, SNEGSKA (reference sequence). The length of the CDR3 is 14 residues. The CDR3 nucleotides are TGCAGCCTCAGGGTAGCGGGGGGGGTAGAGACCCAGTACTTC. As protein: CSLRVAGGVETQYF.

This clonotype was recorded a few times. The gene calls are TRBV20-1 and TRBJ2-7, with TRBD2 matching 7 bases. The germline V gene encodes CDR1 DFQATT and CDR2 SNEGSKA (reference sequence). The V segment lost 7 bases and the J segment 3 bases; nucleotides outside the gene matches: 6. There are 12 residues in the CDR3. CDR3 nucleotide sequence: TGCAGTGTCGCTGGGGGGGGCTACGAGCAGTACTTC. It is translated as CSVAGGGYEQYF.

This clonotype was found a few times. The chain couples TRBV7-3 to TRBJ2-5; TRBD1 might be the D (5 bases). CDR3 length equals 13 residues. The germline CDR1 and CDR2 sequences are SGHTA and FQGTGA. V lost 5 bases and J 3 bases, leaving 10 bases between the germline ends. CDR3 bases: TGTGCCAGCAGCAGGGGCGCGGAAGAGACCCAGTACTTC. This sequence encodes CASSRGAEETQYF.

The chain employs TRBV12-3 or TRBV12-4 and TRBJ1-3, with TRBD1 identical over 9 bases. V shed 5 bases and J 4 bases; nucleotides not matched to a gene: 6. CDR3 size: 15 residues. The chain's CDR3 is CASSIRQGVGNTIYF. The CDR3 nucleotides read TGTGCCAGCAGTATTCGACAGGGGGTCGGAAACACCATATATTTT.

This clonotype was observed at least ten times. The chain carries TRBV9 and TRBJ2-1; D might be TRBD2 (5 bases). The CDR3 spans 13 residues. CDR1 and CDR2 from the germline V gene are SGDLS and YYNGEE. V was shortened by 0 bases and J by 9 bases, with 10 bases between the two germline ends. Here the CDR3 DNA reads TGTGCCAGCAGCGTAGGGTCAGGAGGTGAGCAGTTCTTC. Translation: CASSVGSGGEQFF.

CDR3 residues: CASRSAPSTDTQYF. CDR3 DNA: TGTGCCAGCAGATCTGCGCCTAGCACAGATACGCAGTATTTT. The V call is TRBV2, the J call TRBJ2-3; D not resolved. The length of the CDR3 is 14 residues. Germline-derived CDR1 and CDR2 are SNHLY and FYNNEI. V lost 6 bases and J lost 0, with 10 bases in between.

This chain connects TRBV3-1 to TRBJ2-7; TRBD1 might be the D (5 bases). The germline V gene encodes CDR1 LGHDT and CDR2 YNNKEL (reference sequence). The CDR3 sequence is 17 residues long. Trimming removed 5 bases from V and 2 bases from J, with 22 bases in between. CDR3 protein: CASSFPPPQGCAYEQYV. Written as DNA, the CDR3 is TGTGCCAGCAGCTTCCCGCCCCCGCAGGGATGCGCCTACGAGCAGTACGTC.

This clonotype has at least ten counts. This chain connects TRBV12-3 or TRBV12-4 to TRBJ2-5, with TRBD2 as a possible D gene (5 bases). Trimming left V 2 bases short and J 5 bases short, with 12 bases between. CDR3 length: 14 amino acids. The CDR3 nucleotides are TGTGCCAGCAGTTTAACCGCTAGCAGGGAGACCCAGTACTTC. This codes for CASSLTASRETQYF.

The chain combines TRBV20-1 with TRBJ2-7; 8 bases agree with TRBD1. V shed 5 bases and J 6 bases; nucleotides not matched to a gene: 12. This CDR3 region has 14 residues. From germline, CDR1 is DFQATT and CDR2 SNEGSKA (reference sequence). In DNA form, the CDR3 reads TGCAGTGCTCAGGCTGCTCAGGGGGCCCCCGAGCAGTACTTC. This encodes CSAQAAQGAPEQYF.